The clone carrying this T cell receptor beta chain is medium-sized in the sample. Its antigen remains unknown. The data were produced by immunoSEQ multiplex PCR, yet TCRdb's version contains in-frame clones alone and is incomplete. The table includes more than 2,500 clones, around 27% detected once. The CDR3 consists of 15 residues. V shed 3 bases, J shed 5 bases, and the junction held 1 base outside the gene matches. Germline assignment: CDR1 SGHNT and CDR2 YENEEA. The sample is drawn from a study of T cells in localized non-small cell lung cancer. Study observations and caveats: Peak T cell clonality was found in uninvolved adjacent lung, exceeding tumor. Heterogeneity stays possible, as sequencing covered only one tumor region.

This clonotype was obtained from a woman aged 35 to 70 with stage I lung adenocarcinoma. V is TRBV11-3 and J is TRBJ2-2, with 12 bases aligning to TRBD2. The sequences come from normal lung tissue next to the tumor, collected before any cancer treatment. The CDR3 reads CASSLTSGGTGELFF. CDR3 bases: TGTGCCAGCAGCTTGACTAGCGGGGGAACCGGGGAGCTGTTTTTT.